A selection of T cell receptor beta chains follows, all from one sample in a study of cytomegalovirus exposure and HLA in healthy donors. TCRdb's table, derived via immunoSEQ multiplex PCR, lists solely in-frame clones and lacks some. The sample lists approximately 100,000 clones, 65% to 75% occurring once. The sample consisted of PBMCs. The receptors stem from a woman aged 18-29 years in good health and CMV-seropositive. Both conserved end residues are part of each CDR3.

v_call	j_call	cdr3_aa
TRBV5-4	TRBJ2-3	CASSPVTSGSGDTQYF
TRBV6-4	TRBJ2-1	CASSEAPYNEQFF
TRBV27	TRBJ1-4	CASSLGGVGEKLFF
TRBV4-2	TRBJ2-7	CASSPSLSEQYF
TRBV4-3	TRBJ2-3	CASSQLAGADTQYF
TRBV14	TRBJ2-2	CASSPSSAGELFF
TRBV29-1	TRBJ2-5	CSAALTGTETQYF
TRBV10-1	TRBJ1-1	CASLTEGPEAFF
TRBV6-1	TRBJ2-4	CASSTQGTGGNIQYF
TRBV28	TRBJ2-1	CASSTTEDEQFF
TRBV9	TRBJ2-1	CASSHLPGLAGGLDEQFF
TRBV7-2	TRBJ2-2	CASSLAGGDTGELFF
TRBV25-1	TRBJ2-1	CASAPRSYNEQFF
TRBV30	TRBJ2-3	CACQREASGYQGGDTQYF
TRBV14	TRBJ2-3	CASSPGLAGGARRDTQYF
TRBV4-3	TRBJ2-2	CASSQDRLSYTGELFF
TRBV4-1	TRBJ2-3	CASSTNSGNRDTQYF
TRBV7-9	TRBJ2-3	CTSSPLTSGRARDTDTQYF
TRBV6-5	TRBJ1-1	CASRQGAERTEAFF
TRBV6-5	TRBJ1-4	CAGCEGHGEKLFF
TRBV6-1	TRBJ2-7	CASRLAGGGGYEQYF
TRBV28	TRBJ2-2	CASSSDFRGGRGPGELFF
TRBV7-3	TRBJ2-2	CASSLTLAQGNTGELFF
TRBV4-3	TRBJ2-1	CASSPRPSGLNEQFF
TRBV27	TRBJ2-5	CASSVAGPQYQETQYF
TRBV7-3	TRBJ2-2	CASSLIGESVGGELFF
TRBV19	TRBJ2-3	CASGGQGTDTQYF
TRBV7-2	TRBJ2-5	CATTRPGETQYF
TRBV6-5	TRBJ2-5	CASSIRGLAGETQYF